This T cell receptor beta chain came from a study of T cells after yellow fever vaccination. Study-level information: The authors prepared low-cell-number fractions using SMART-Seq v4 Ultra Low Input.

One entry per CDR3 protein, called by TCRdb with MiXCR from the 5' RACE reads. The sample yields about 360,000 distinct CDR3 sequences, under 7.5% seen once. This clonotype appeared a few times. Its target is not known. Study-wide findings and caveats: Researchers noted that a small share of clonotypes showed up in both CD4 and CD8 compartments. Subsequent to the booster, the majority of primary-vaccination clones reappeared (around 96% CD4, more than 70% CD8). Faster peaking, at day 5 versus 15, marked a secondary response that was weaker.

The CDR3 loop spans 13 amino acids. The V gene end was trimmed by 8 bases and the J gene end by 5 bases; junction bases not matched to a gene: 8. CDR1 SGHRS and CDR2 YFSETQ come from the germline V gene. The chain couples TRBV5-1 to TRBJ2-5; 8 bases line up with TRBD1. This clonotype originated in a man younger than 40 who received the YFV17D yellow fever vaccine. This specimen consisted of PBMCs, obtained 5 days after the yellow fever booster vaccination. CDR3 DNA sequence: TGCGCCAGTCACCAGGGGGCGAGGGAGACCCAGTACTTC. It specifies CASHQGARETQYF.